This T cell receptor beta chain was observed in a study of blood T cell repertoires in COVID-19. Study-level background: Samples came from the United States, Italy and Spain, spanning acute and convalescent COVID-19.

Per the original methods: Estimation of nucleated cell counts was performed using reference gene primer amplification. Method: immunoSEQ multiplex PCR; TCRdb's copy keeps in-frame clones and lacks some. The V and J calls and clone size come from that table; D and trimming were worked out from the DNA. The table shows 250,000 to 300,000 clones, with around 90% occurring only once. The V gene lost 0 bases and the J gene lost 1 base, with 9 bases spanning the gap. Germline V gene data show CDR1 as SEHNR and CDR2 as FQNEAQ (reference sequence). CDR3 length: 16 amino acids. Patients from Seattle were sampled longitudinally, starting during active infection.

This sequence joins TRBV7-9 and TRBJ2-2, with TRBD1 as a possible D gene (6 bases). Sample: peripheral blood. The TCR was taken from a woman in her sixties with COVID-19, enrolled during active disease. The CDR3 protein is CASSLAQGRNTGELFF. CDR3 sequence (DNA): TGTGCCAGCAGCTTAGCCCAGGGGAGGAACACCGGGGAGCTGTTTTTT. Based on the CDR3 plus reference TRBV7-9 and TRBJ2-2, the full variable domain is DTGVSQNPRHKITKRGQNVTFRCDPISEHNRLYWYRQTLGQGPEFLTYFQNEAQLEKSRLLSDRFSAERPKGSFSTLEIQRTEQGDSAMYLCASSLAQGRNTGELFFGEGSRLTVL.